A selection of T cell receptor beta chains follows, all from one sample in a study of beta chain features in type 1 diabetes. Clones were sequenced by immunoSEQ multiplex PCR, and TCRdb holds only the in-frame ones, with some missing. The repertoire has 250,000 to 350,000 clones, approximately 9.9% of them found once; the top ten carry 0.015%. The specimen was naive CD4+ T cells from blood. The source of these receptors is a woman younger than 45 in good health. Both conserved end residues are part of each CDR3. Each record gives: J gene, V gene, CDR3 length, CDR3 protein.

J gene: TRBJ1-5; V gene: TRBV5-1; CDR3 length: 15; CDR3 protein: CASSLTGEFGKPQHF
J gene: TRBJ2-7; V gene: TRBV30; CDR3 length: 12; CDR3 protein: CAWSEGGYEQYF
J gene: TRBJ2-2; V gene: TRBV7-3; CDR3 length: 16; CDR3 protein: CASSLAGPTNGGELFF
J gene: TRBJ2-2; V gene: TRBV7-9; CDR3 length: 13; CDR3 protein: CASGQQNDGELFF
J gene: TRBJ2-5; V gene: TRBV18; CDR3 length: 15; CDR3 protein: CASSPLSRGQETQYF
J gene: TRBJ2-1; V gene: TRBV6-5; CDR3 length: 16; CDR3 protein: CASSYERGTITHEQFF
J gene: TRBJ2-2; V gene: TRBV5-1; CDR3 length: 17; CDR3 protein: CASSLSVSGGPGGELFF
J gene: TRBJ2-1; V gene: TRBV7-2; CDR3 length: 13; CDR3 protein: CASSRVNYNEQFF
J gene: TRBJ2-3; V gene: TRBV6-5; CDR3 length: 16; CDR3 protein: CASSYSLAGVVDTQYF
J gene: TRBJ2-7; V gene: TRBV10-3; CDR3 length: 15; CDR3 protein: CAISEVQGFAYEQYF
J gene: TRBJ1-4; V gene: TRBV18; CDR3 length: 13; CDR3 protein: CASSPRENEKLFF
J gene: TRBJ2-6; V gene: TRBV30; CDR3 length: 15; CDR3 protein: CAWSGGLSGANVLTF
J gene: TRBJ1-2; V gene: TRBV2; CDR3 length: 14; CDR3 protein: CASSDRQINYGYTF
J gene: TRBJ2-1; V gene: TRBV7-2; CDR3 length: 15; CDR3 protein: CASRPGGDRNNEQFF
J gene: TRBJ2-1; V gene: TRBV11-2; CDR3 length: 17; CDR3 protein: CASSAIRQASSYNEQFF
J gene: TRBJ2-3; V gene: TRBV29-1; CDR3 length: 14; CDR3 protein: CSAFWTRSPDTQYF
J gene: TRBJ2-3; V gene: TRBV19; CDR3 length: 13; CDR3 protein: CASSIYDRTAQYF
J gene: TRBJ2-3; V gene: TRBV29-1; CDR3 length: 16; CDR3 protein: CSVEGLAITSTDTQYF
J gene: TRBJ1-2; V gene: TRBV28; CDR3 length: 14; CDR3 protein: CASSSGQANYGYTF
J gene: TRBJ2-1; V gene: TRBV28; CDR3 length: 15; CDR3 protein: CASSHGTSFYNEQFF